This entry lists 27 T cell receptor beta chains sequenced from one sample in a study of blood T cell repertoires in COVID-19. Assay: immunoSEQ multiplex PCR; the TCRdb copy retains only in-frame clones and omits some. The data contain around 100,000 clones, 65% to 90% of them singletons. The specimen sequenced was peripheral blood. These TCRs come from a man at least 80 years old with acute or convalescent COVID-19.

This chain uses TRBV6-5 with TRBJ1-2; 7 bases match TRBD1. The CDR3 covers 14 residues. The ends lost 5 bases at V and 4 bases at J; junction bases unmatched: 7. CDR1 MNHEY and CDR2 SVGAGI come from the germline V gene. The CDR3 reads CASSPSGQVYGYTF. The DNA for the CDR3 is TGTGCCAGCAGTCCATCAGGACAGGTCTATGGCTACACCTTC.

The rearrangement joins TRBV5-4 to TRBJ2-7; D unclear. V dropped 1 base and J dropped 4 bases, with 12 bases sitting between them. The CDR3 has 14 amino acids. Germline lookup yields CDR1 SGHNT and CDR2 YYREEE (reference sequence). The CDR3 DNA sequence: TGTGCCAGCAGCTTGCCCGGCAGCGAGTACGAGCAGTACTTC. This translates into CASSLPGSEYEQYF. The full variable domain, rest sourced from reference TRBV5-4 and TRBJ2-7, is ETGVTQSPTHLIKTRGQQVTLRCSSQSGHNTVSWYQQALGQGPQFIFQYYREEENGRGNFPPRFSGLQFPNYSSELNVNALELDDSALYLCASSLPGSEYEQYFGPGTRLTVT.

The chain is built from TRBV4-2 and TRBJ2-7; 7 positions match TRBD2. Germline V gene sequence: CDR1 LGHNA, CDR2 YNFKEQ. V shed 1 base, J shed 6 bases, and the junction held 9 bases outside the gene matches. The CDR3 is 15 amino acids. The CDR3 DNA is TGTGCCAGCAGCCAAGGAGCAGGACTAGACCTCGAGCAGTACTTC. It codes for CASSQGAGLDLEQYF.

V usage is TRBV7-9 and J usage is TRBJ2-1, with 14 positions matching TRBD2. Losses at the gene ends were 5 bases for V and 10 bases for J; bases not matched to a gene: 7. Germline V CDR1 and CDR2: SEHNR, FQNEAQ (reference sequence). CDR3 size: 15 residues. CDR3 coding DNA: TGTGCCAGCAGCCACGGACTAGCGGGAGGTGAGGAGCAGTTCTTC. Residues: CASSHGLAGGEEQFF.

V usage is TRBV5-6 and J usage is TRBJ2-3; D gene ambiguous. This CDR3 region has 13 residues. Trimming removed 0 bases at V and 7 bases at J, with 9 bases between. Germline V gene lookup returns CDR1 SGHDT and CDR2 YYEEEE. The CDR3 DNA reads TGTGCCAGCAGCTTGGGAGGTGATAATACGCAGTATTTT. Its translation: CASSLGGDNTQYF.

CDR3 sequence reads: CASSHGLAVEQFF. CDR3 bases: TGTGCCAGCAGCCACGGACTAGCGGTTGAGCAGTTCTTC. This chain uses TRBV3-1 (or the pseudogene TRBV3-2) with TRBJ2-1; TRBD2 matches 10 bases. The CDR3 contains 13 residues. Germline V lookup: CDR1 LGHDT, CDR2 YNNKEL (reference sequence). With 3 bases clipped from V and 9 bases from J, the junction kept 2 bases outside the gene matches.

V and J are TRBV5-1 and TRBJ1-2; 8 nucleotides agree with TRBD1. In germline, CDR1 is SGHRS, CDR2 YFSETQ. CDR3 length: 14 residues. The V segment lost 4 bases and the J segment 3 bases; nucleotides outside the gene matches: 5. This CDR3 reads CASSPADRDYGYTF. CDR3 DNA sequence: TGCGCCAGCAGCCCCGCGGACAGGGACTATGGCTACACCTTC.

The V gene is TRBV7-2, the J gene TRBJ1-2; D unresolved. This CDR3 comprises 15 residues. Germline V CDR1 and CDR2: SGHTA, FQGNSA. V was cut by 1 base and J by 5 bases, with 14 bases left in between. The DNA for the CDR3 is TGTGCCAGCAGCTTAGGGTTCGAGACTAGGTATGGCTACACCTTC. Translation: CASSLGFETRYGYTF.

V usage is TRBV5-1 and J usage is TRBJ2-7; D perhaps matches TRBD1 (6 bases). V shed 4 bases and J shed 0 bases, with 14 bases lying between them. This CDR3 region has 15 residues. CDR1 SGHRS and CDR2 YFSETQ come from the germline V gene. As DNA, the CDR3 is TGCGCCAGCAGCCTAGGTCAGGGGCGCTCCTACGAGCAGTACTTC. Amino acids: CASSLGQGRSYEQYF.

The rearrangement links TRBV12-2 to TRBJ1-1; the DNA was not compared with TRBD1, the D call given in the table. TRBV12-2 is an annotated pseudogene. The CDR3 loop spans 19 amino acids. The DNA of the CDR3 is TGTGCAAGTCGCTTCTCAATCCGGGACACCTTCCCTTTGAACACTGAAGCTTTCTTT. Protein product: CASRFSIRDTFPLNTEAFF.

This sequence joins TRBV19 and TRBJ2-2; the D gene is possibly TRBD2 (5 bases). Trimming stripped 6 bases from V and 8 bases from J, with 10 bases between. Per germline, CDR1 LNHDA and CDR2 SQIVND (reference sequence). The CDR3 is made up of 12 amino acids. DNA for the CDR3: TGTGCCAGTAGCCCCACGGGGGGGGAGCTGTTTTTT. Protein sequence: CASSPTGGELFF.

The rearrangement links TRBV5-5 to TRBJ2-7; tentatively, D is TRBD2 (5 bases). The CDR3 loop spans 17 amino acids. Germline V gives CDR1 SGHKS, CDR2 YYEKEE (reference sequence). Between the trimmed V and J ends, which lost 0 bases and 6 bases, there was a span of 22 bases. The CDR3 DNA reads TGTGCCAGCAGCTTGGGTCCAAGCGGAAGGGTACTACGCGAGCAGTACTTC. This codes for CASSLGPSGRVLREQYF.

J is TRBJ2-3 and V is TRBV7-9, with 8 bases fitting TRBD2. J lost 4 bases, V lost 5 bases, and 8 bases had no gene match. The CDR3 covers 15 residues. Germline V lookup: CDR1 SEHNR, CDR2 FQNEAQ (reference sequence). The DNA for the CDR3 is TGTGCCAGCAGCAGGAGCGGGAGTATTCCAGATACGCAGTATTTT. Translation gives CASSRSGSIPDTQYF.

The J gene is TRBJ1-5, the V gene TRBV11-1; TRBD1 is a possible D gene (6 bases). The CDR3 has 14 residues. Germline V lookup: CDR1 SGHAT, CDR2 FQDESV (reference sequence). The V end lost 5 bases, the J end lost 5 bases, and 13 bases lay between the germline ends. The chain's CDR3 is CASSIRQEDQPQHF. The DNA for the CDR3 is TGTGCCAGCAGCATCCGACAGGAAGATCAGCCCCAGCATTTT.

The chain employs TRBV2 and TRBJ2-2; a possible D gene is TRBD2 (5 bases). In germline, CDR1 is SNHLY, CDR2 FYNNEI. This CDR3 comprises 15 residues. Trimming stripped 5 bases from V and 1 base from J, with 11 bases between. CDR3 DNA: TGTGCCAGCAGTCCGAGGGCAGTGAACACCGGGGAGCTGTTTTTT. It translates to CASSPRAVNTGELFF.

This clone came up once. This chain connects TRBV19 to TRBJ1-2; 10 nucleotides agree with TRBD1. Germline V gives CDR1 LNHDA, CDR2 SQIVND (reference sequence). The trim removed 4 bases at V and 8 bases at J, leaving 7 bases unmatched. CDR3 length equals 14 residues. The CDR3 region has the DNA TGTGCCAGTAGTACTGGGACAGGGGATAGAGGCTACACCTTC. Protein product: CASSTGTGDRGYTF.

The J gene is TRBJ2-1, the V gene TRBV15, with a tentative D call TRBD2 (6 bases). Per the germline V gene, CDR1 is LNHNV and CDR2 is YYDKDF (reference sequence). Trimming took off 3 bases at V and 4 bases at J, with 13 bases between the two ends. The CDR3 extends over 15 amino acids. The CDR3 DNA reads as TGTGCCACCAGCAGGGACCGTGGGGGGTACAATGAGCAGTTCTTC. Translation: CATSRDRGGYNEQFF.

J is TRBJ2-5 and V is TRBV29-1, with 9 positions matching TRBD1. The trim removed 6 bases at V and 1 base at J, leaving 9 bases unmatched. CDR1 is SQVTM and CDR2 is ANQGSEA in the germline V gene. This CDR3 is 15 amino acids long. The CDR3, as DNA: TGCAGCGTCGGCAGGACAGGGGCTCTCCAAGAGACCCAGTACTTC. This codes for CSVGRTGALQETQYF.

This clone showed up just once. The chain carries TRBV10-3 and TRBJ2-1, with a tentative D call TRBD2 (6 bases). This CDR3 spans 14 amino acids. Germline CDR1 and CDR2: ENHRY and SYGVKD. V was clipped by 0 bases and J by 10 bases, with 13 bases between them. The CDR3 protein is CAISESVGSREQFF. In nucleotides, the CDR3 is TGTGCCATCAGTGAGTCGGTCGGGAGCAGGGAGCAGTTCTTC.

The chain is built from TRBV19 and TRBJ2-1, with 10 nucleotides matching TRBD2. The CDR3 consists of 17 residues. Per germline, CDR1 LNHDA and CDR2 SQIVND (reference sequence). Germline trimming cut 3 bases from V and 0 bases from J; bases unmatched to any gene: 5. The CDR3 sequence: CASSMPSGRGSYNEQFF. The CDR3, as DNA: TGTGCCAGTAGTATGCCTAGCGGGAGAGGCTCCTACAATGAGCAGTTCTTC.

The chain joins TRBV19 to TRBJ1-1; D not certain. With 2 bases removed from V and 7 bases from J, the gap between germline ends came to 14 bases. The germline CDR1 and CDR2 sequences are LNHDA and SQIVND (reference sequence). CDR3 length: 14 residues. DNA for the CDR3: TGTGCCAGTAGTATAACAGCCTCCGTAGGTGAAGCTTTCTTT. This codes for CASSITASVGEAFF.

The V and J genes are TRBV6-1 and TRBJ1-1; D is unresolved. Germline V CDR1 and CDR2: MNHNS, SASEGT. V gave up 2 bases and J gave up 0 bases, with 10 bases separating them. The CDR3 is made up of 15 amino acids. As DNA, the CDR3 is TGTGCCAGCAGTGAATTGGACTTAATGAACACTGAAGCTTTCTTT. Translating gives CASSELDLMNTEAFF.

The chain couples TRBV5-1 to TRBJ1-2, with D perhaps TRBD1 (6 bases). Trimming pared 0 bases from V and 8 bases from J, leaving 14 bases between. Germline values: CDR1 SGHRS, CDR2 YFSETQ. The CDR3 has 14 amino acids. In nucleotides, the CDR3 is TGCGCCAGCAGCTTGGCCGGACAGCCTTCGGGCTACACCTTC. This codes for CASSLAGQPSGYTF.

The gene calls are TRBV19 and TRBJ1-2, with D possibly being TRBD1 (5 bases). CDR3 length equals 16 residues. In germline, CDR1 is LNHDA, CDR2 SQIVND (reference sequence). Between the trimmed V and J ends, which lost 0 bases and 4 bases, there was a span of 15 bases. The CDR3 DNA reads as TGTGCCAGTAGTATAGACGGGTTCAACAGGCCCTATGGCTACACCTTC. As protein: CASSIDGFNRPYGYTF. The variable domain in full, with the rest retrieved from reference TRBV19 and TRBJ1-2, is DGGITQSPKYLFRKEGQNVTLSCEQNLNHDAMYWYRQDPGQGLRLIYYSQIVNDFQKGDIAEGYSVSREKKESFPLTVTSAQKNPTAFYLCASSIDGFNRPYGYTFGSGTRLTVV.

The CDR3 here is CASSWQGANTEAFF. DNA for the CDR3: TGCGCCAGCAGCTGGCAGGGGGCGAATACTGAAGCTTTCTTT. The chain employs TRBV5-1 and TRBJ1-1; the match to TRBD1 covers 8 bases. Germline loops: CDR1 SGHRS, CDR2 YFSETQ. V lost 3 bases, J lost 5 bases, and 6 bases stayed unmatched. This CDR3 region has 14 residues.

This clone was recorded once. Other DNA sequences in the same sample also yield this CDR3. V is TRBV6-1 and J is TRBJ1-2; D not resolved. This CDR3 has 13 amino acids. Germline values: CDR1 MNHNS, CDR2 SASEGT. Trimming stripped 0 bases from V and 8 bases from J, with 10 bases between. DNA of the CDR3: TGTGCCAGCAGTGAAGCACGGGTCGGGGGCTACACCTTC. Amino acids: CASSEARVGGYTF.

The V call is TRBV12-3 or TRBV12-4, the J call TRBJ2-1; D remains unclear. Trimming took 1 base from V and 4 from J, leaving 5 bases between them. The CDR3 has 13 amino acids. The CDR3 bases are TGTGCCAGCAGTTTAGGGCAGTACAATGAGCAGTTCTTC. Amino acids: CASSLGQYNEQFF.